This TCR beta chain appears in the sequencing data of a study of cytomegalovirus exposure and HLA in healthy donors (dated by TCRdb to the late 2010s). Background for the entire study: According to an earlier analysis of 587 of the donors, roughly 180 million T cells yielded approximately 120 million unique TCR beta sequences and about 280 Gb of sequence data. Four or five DR-DQ haplotypes were handled as single units for association and clustering, since linkage in the cohort was strong. The study combined high-throughput TCR immunosequencing, statistical association of individual TCRs with disease status, and machine learning to predict cytomegalovirus infection status. HLA typing included class I and class II loci at four-digit resolution. The study aimed to test whether cataloging public T cell receptors could reveal signatures of past pathogen exposure. Among roughly 400 genotyped donors of the cohort, an average of around 240,000 unique TCR beta nucleotide sequences was sequenced per donor, of which about 19% were non-productive. Typing coverage varied by locus: roughly 620-630 donors for A, B, C, DRB1 and DQB1; roughly 560 for DQA1; around 570 for DPA1; approximately 470 for DPB1. Rather than drawing on any new phenotypic data, the later analysis identified candidate immune exposures from TCR beta sequences and the way those sequences occurred across donors. In an earlier analysis of 587 of the donors, high-throughput TCR beta sequencing was used to judge whether each TCR beta V gene segment behaved as functional or pseudogenic. In addition to the first cohort of about 650 subjects, a separate validation cohort of approximately 110 different subjects was used. The T cell repertoires of 666 subjects were profiled by immunosequencing and related to cytomegalovirus serostatus. A later analysis re-analyzed previously published TCR beta repertoires from 550 to 700 donors and added high-resolution HLA genotyping to study TCR occurrence patterns. Donor age, sex, ethnicity and CMV serostatus were compiled alongside the repertoire data. Every discovery cohort repertoire had been produced on one sequencing platform. A later genetic analysis used genome-wide SNP genotypes for about 60% of the 666 donors, treating that subset as a discovery cohort. Of the 300 to 500 genotyped donors, 75% to 85% were placed in the genetic ancestry cluster associated with self-reported Caucasian donors. About 280 gigabases of sequencing data and tens of millions of unique TCR sequences were included in an early release covering under 650 HLA-typed donors.

V is cut by 4 bases and J by 6 bases, and the space between the germline ends is 13 bases. Measured from the cysteine to the phenylalanine, the CDR3 is 13 residues long. Only CDR3 DNA is held: 39 bases, read in frame from base 1. The germline V gene yields MNHEY for CDR1 and SVGAGI for CDR2. Library preparation was by the immunoSEQ multiplex PCR assay. The multiplex PCR relied on a mix of 60 forward primers for TCR Vbeta segments and 13 reverse primers for TCR Jbeta segments. Amplification of the CDR3 region of rearranged TCR beta genes was performed with a multiplex PCR assay on genomic DNA. The amplified TCR beta libraries were sequenced on the Illumina HiSeq System as 87-base-pair reads. The study's own analysis went as follows. A later analysis tallied roughly 78 million unique TCR beta chains across the 550 to 850 repertoires, and about 12 million of those chains were shared by two or more donors. To remove PCR and sequencing errors, raw reads were error-corrected and collapsed into unique sequences using a nearest-neighbor algorithm that merged closely related sequences. To assign V, D and J gene segments, CDR3 sequences were aligned to IMGT reference sequences. For a sequence to be retained, at least a six-nucleotide match to both a V gene segment and a J gene segment was required. Rearrangements were called productive when the CDR3 lacked stop codons and stayed in frame with V and J; all others were non-productive. CDR3 was defined according to IMGT convention as the region running from the second conserved V-encoded cysteine to the conserved J-encoded phenylalanine. The earlier analysis of roughly 590 of the donors excluded any sequence lacking an unambiguous match to a single V gene segment. In an earlier analysis of some 590 of the donors, a V segment was called functional when productive rearrangements were above 56.7%, and segregating when the standard deviation between donors exceeded 5%. A statistical classification framework was built to diagnose cytomegalovirus status from the catalog of TCR beta chain sequences. In a later analysis, TCR nucleotide sequences were compared against IMGT/GENE-DB human TR gene sequences so that V and J genes could be assigned. A later analysis assigned CDR3 sequences and most-parsimonious VDJ recombination scenarios with the TCRdist pipeline. A later analysis defined each TCR beta chain by its CDR3 amino acid sequence plus V-gene family, and excluded reads lacking a unique V-gene family. To address suspected cross-contamination and a sequencing artifact, a later analysis removed 592 highly shared, low-generation-probability nucleotide sequences. A later analysis calculated a clonal expansion index for each public chain from normalized within-repertoire ranks of inferred template counts. In a later analysis, generation probabilities were computed with a VDJ recombination model fitted to out-of-frame rearrangements, and the resulting probabilities were checked against IGoR. In a later analysis, hypergeometric tests were used to score TCR-TCR, TCR-HLA and TCR-CMV co-occurrence, with a repertoire-size bias correction applied to TCR pairs. In a later analysis, false discovery rates were estimated by permuting HLA or CMV assignments 20 times. A later analysis grouped co-occurring TCRs with DBSCAN, adding TCRdist sequence similarity when clustering within HLA-allele-positive subsets. Repertoires with fewer than 30,000 or more than 120,000 public chains were left out of co-occurrence clustering, as were a handful of repertoires with anomalous nucleotide sharing. Entries here come from immuneACCESS through TCRdb and include only in-frame sequences with V and J called. Some clones fail to appear in such tables; in the studies checked, an unresolved V gene covers under half of the shortfall, and the cause of the remainder is unknown. The V and J calls and clone size come from that table; D and trimming were worked out from the DNA. Recorded for this sample are around 190,000 clones; around 77% of them occurred a single time. Together, the top ten hold more than 2% of the sample.

In this sample, this clone turned up a few times. Its antigen specificity is not known. No much larger clone is present one base from it, and per-base qualities are unavailable. Results the study describes overall, beyond this receptor: A further reported finding was that TCR beta sequences accurately predicted the HLA-A and HLA-B alleles for most subjects in the first cohort. According to the authors, the approach could potentially be generalized to other disease states and immunological phenotypes. While some public TCRs were present in many individuals, most TCR sequences turned up only very rarely across donors. The study listed 150 to 200 TCR beta chains as associated with cytomegalovirus. In a later analysis, most CMV-associated TCR beta chains were found to appear HLA-restricted, with HLA associations seemingly driven largely by CMV exposure. Roughly 17 rarely observed V segments, including chromosome 9 orphons, were excluded from the earlier analysis of 550 to 700 of the donors because counts were too low. Sequencing depth was assumed to be roughly uniform across donors in the presence/absence analyses, though that assumption may not hold. In both the original and validation cohorts, the classifier was reported to diagnose cytomegalovirus status with high specificity and sensitivity. Correlated functional status among segregating V segments might be attributable to linkage disequilibrium, but an unknown experimental factor could not be ruled out. A later genetic analysis associated a missense DCLRE1C variant with V-gene and J-gene trimming of TCR beta chains, and an independent cohort replicated the association. A later analysis associated about 17,000 TCR beta sequences with specific HLA alleles at a false discovery rate of 0.05. Assigning TCR associations to individual alleles was difficult when HLA alleles, especially DR and DQ, strongly co-occurred. Only TCR beta chains were sequenced in this cohort, and the absence of alpha or paired-chain data limited detectable features. A later analysis reported that several top co-occurrence clusters appeared linked to parvovirus B19, influenza, CMV and Epstein-Barr virus. In an earlier analysis of approximately 590 of the donors, most TCR beta V segments appeared in productive rearrangements about 90% or about 30% of the time, broadly matching IMGT annotations. A cluster of highly shared sequence variants was judged likely to be a technical artifact of the sequencing pipeline. A few of the identified cytomegalovirus-associated TCR beta chains were confirmed in vitro to be specific for cytomegalovirus antigens. In a later analysis, HLA-associated TCR beta chains showed more clonal expansion and lower generation probabilities than non-associated chains that were equally common. Because the 87-base-pair reads could not distinguish some IMGT-functional V segments, including TRBV6-2 and TRBV6-3, those segments were excluded. In a later analysis, TCR association rates were found to vary across HLA loci, with the most associated TCRs seen for DRB1 alleles and the fewest for HLA-C alleles. Immune exposure information for the cohort was limited to CMV serostatus. Because HLA typing was unavailable for some donors at each locus, only the typed subset was used in association tests. In a later genetic analysis, fewer N-insertions in productive TCRs were reported among donors in an Asian-associated ancestry cluster than the approximately 670-donor mean.

The cohort comprised 670 or so healthy bone marrow donors. At the time of sampling, all cohort members were nominally healthy, though unrecorded immune exposures were likely present. The donor was CMV seronegative and was included in the group of a few hundred seronegative cohort members. A peripheral blood sample was collected from each donor, and TCR beta sequencing was performed on peripheral blood mononuclear cells. The Qiagen DNeasy Blood Extraction Kit was used to extract genomic DNA from the blood cell samples. The sequence is built from TRBV6-5 and TRBJ2-7; TRBD2 is a weak D gene call, 6 bases matching. The TCR was taken from a man aged 55 to 70 in good health and CMV-seronegative. Sample: PBMCs. The nucleotides read TGTGCCAGCAGTTTTACGTGGGGAGGCGAGCAGTACTTC. It specifies CASSFTWGGEQYF.